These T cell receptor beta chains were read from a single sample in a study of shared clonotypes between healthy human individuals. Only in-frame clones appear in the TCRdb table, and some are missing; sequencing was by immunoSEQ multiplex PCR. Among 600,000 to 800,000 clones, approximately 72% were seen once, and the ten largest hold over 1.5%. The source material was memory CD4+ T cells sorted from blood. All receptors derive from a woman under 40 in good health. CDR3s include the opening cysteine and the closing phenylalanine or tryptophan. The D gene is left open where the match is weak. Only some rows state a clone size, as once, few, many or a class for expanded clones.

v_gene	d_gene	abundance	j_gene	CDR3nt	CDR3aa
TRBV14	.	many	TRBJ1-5	TGTGCCAGCAGCCGAGCCCCCAGGTCCCAGCATTTT	CASSRAPRSQHF
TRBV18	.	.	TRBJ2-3	TGTGCCAGCTCACCACGGCGTAGCGAGAGAGATACGCAGTATTTT	CASSPRRSERDTQYF
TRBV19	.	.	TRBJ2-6	TGTGCCAGTAGTATAGCGGCCTCTGGGGCCAACGTCCTGACTTTC	CASSIAASGANVLTF
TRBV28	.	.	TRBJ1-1	TGTGCCAGCAACAAAGACATCACGGCTGAAGCTTTCTTT	CASNKDITAEAFF
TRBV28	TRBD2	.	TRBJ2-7	TGTGCCAGCAGTAAAGGACTAGAATCTTACGAGCAGTACTTC	CASSKGLESYEQYF
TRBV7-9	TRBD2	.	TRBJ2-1	TGTGCCAGCAGGACTAGCGGGAGAGGAGATGAGCAGTTCTTC	CASRTSGRGDEQFF
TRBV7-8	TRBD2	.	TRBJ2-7	TGTGCCAGCAGCCTCGGACTAGTCTACGAGCAGTACTTC	CASSLGLVYEQYF
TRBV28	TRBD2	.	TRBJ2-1	TGTGCCAGCGGTAGCGGGAGGGGGTCTGGTGAGCAGTTCTTC	CASGSGRGSGEQFF
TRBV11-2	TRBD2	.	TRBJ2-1	TGTGCCAGCAGCTTACGGGAGGTCTGGAATGAGCAGTTCTTC	CASSLREVWNEQFF
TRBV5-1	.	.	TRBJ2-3	TGCGCCAGCAGCTTGGGGGGTGGAGACGCAGATACGCAGTATTTT	CASSLGGGDADTQYF
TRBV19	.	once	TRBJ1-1	TGTGCCAGTAGTATAGGAGTTCAAGCTTTCTTT	CASSIGVQAFF
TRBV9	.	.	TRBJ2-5	TGTGCCAGCAGCGTAGGGGTTGGGTTCTCAGAGGCAGAGACCCAGTACTTC	CASSVGVGFSEAETQYF
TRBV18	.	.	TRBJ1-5	TGTGCCAGCTCATCATCAGGGGTTCCTAGCAATCAGCCCCAGCATTTT	CASSSSGVPSNQPQHF
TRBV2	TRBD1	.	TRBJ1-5	TGTGCCAGCAGAAAGGGGCAGGGGGAACGTCAGCCCCAGCATTTT	CASRKGQGERQPQHF
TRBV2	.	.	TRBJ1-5	TGTGCCAGCGGGGGGCGGGAAGAAGGTCAGCCCCAGCATTTT	CASGGREEGQPQHF
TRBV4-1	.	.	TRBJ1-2	TGCGCCAGCAGCCAACTCCCGGGCGGTCGGAAAGGCTACACCTTC	CASSQLPGGRKGYTF